This T cell receptor (beta chain) is drawn from a study of T cell repertoires in cytomegalovirus infection. Study-level background: The authors relied on CMV epitopes, both recently identified HLA-C-restricted and well-studied HLA-B-restricted. Both a matching HLA type and CMV infection were indicated by public TCR beta signatures.

This CDR3 is built from 15 residues. The germline CDR1 and CDR2 sequences are DFQATT and SNEGSKA (reference sequence). Deletions cut 5 bases from V and 6 bases from J, with 20 bases between. TCRdb used MiXCR to reprocess the reads, holding one entry per CDR3 protein. The sample includes approximately 730,000 distinct CDR3 sequences, around 29% of them seen just once. This clonotype was detected a few times. Antigen specificity is unknown. Material: cultured CD8+ T cells from PBMCs, obtained from culture after CMV antigen stimulation. The chain joins TRBV20-1 to TRBJ2-1, with D perhaps assigned TRBD1 or TRBD2 (6 bases each). The source of this sequence is a human donor in good health (CMV status not recorded). Some clones in this sample may be carry-over from other donors' samples. This chain's CDR3 is CSADFMWGARNEQFF. The CDR3 DNA follows: TGCAGTGCTGATTTTATGTGGGGGGCCCGCAATGAGCAGTTCTTC.